This TCR beta chain emerged from a study of radiation and T cells in renal cell carcinoma. Study-wide findings and caveats: In blood, top tumor clones expanded by 2 weeks, shrinking by 4.

The time point denotes: blood 2 weeks post-SBRT. Treatment in this sample: 15 Gy SBRT to primary tumor, nephrectomy 4 weeks later. Some clones are missing from TCRdb's copy, which holds only in-frame ones; the method was immunoSEQ multiplex PCR. Among about 130,000 clones listed, approximately 90% were seen once. A single count supports this clone. What it binds is not known. This TCR derives from a woman between 70 and 85 years old with renal cell carcinoma. Sequences were derived from blood, sampled from a patient whose treatment included radiotherapy and nephrectomy.

DNA of the CDR3: TGTGCCTGGACCCCCACAGGGGACTCCTACGAGCAGTACTTC. Amino acid sequence: CAWTPTGDSYEQYF. The rearrangement links TRBV30 to TRBJ2-7, with 7 nucleotides matching TRBD1. The V gene's germline CDR1 is GTSNPN and CDR2 SVGIG (reference sequence). V shed 4 bases, J shed 0 bases, and the junction held 6 bases outside the gene matches. The CDR3 contains 14 residues.